This entry lists 24 T cell receptor beta chains sequenced from one sample in a study of T cell responses to AZD1222 COVID-19 vaccine. Data came from immunoSEQ multiplex PCR; TCRdb stores just in-frame clones and leaves some out. The repertoire holds roughly 140,000 clones, about 93% seen once, with around 1.9% in the top ten. The material sequenced was peripheral blood, taken on day 0 of AZD1222 vaccination. The receptors originated from an adult in good health.

The chain has TRBV5-1 and TRBJ1-5; 8 bases line up with TRBD1. V was pared by 0 bases and J by 2 bases, with 4 bases of the junction left unmatched. The CDR3 is 16 residues long. The germline V gene encodes CDR1 SGHRS and CDR2 YFSETQ. In nucleotides, the CDR3 is TGCGCCAGCAGCTTGGCCCCGGGACAGGGCAATCAGCCCCAGCATTTT. Protein product: CASSLAPGQGNQPQHF.

The gene calls are TRBV23-1 and TRBJ1-6; the D is unclear. TRBV23-1 is treated as an ORF (open reading frame) with a function not yet certain. The CDR3 covers 11 residues. V shed 8 bases and J shed 12 bases, with 11 bases lying between them. Written as DNA, the CDR3 is TGCGCCAGCTGTTTTCCGGGACCCCTCCACTTT. Protein sequence: CASCFPGPLHF.

CDR3 sequence: CASSPIDREGQQFF. In DNA form, the CDR3 reads TGTGCCAGCAGCCCCATCGACAGAGAGGGTCAGCAGTTCTTC. This chain connects TRBV5-4 to TRBJ2-1; TRBD1 or TRBD2 may be the D gene (5 bases each). Germline loops: CDR1 SGHNT, CDR2 YYREEE (reference sequence). The CDR3 runs 14 residues. Trimming cost V 4 bases and J 11 bases, with 19 bases left between them.

The chain employs TRBV27 and TRBJ2-7; tentatively, D is TRBD1 (6 bases). Germline CDR1 MNHEY, CDR2 SMNVEV (reference sequence). Between the trimmed V and J ends, which lost 2 bases and 2 bases, there was a span of 13 bases. The CDR3 length is 15 residues. CDR3 sequence: CASSLLAGETYEQYF. The DNA of the CDR3 is TGTGCCAGCAGTTTACTGGCAGGGGAGACCTACGAGCAGTACTTC.

Worth noting for this clone: Additional DNA sequences in this sample encode the identical CDR3. The chain has TRBV5-1 and TRBJ2-7, with D possibly TRBD2 on 5 matching bases. The germline V gene encodes CDR1 SGHRS and CDR2 YFSETQ. The CDR3 extends over 13 amino acids. V was cut by 0 bases and J by 2 bases, with 6 bases left in between. CDR3 sequence (DNA): TGCGCCAGCAGCTTGGGAGGGCCCTACGAGCAGTACTTC. Its protein is CASSLGGPYEQYF.

V gene TRBV9 combines with J gene TRBJ1-5; the match to TRBD1 covers 7 bases. Looked up from germline, CDR1 is SGDLS and CDR2 is YYNGEE. J gave up 2 bases and V 2 bases, and 4 bases lay outside the gene matches. CDR3 size: 15 residues. Here the CDR3 reads CASSVRQGGNQPQHF. The CDR3 DNA follows: TGTGCCAGCAGCGTGAGACAGGGCGGCAATCAGCCCCAGCATTTT.

The chain has TRBV11-2 and TRBJ2-5; the D is unclear. Germline CDR1 SGHAT, CDR2 FQNNGV. This CDR3 has 15 residues. Trimming stripped 4 bases from V and 5 bases from J, with 17 bases between. The CDR3 here is CASSSTPNIRETQYF. The CDR3 nucleotides read TGTGCCAGCAGCTCCACGCCTAATATTCGGGAGACCCAGTACTTC.

The genes are TRBV7-8 and TRBJ2-1; tentative D call: TRBD2 (5 bases). This CDR3 is built from 16 residues. V lost 0 bases, J lost 15 bases, and 24 bases lay in between. Germline V gene data show CDR1 as SGHVS and CDR2 as FQNEAQ. The CDR3: CASSLAVDGGVRRRFF. CDR3 nucleotides: TGTGCCAGCAGCTTAGCCGTTGACGGTGGCGTACGGAGGAGGTTCTTC.

This chain connects TRBV5-1 to TRBJ2-7; D not resolved. The V gene's germline CDR1 is SGHRS and CDR2 YFSETQ. The CDR3 loop spans 13 amino acids. The V end was cut by 0 bases, the J end by 1 base, with 5 bases between. CDR3 sequence reads: CASSLEGSYEQYF. In DNA form, the CDR3 reads TGCGCCAGCAGCTTGGAAGGGTCCTACGAGCAGTACTTC.

The V gene is TRBV6-5, the J gene TRBJ1-6; no clear D gene. The CDR3 is made up of 15 amino acids. With 4 bases removed from V and 8 bases from J, the gap between germline ends came to 15 bases. Germline lookup yields CDR1 MNHEY and CDR2 SVGAGI. CDR3 protein: CASSFFGVGDSPLHF. CDR3 in DNA: TGTGCCAGCAGTTTCTTTGGGGTCGGAGATTCACCCCTCCACTTT.

The chain carries TRBV3-1 (or the pseudogene TRBV3-2) and TRBJ2-1; 10 nucleotides match TRBD2. With V trimmed by 4 bases and J by 7 bases, 7 bases remained unmatched. The CDR3 has 15 residues. Germline assignment: CDR1 LGHDT and CDR2 YNNKEL (reference sequence). The CDR3 region has the DNA TGTGCCAGCAGCCTAGCGGGGGGCGGGAGGAATGAGCAGTTCTTC. Protein: CASSLAGGGRNEQFF.

This chain uses TRBV6-1 with TRBJ1-1; no firm D call. The V gene's germline CDR1 is MNHNS and CDR2 SASEGT. Deletions cut 5 bases from V and 0 bases from J, with 7 bases between. The CDR3 runs 13 residues. The CDR3 nucleotides are TGTGCCAGCAGTCGTTACTTGAACACTGAAGCTTTCTTT. This sequence encodes CASSRYLNTEAFF.

The gene calls are TRBV18 and TRBJ2-7; D remains ambiguous. The V and J ends lost 1 base and 4 bases respectively, with 8 bases between them. The CDR3 has 13 amino acids. Germline V gene sequence: CDR1 KGHSH, CDR2 LQKENI. In DNA, the CDR3 is TGTGCCAGCTCACCACTGGTCAGTTACGAGCAGTACTTC. Its translation: CASSPLVSYEQYF.

The chain carries TRBV20-1 and TRBJ2-1; possible D gene TRBD2, 5 bases. Per germline, CDR1 DFQATT and CDR2 SNEGSKA (reference sequence). The CDR3 runs 11 residues. V lost 4 bases, J lost 7 bases, and 8 bases lay in between. In DNA form, the CDR3 reads TGCAGTGCTAAGGACTTGAATGAGCAGTTCTTC. As protein: CSAKDLNEQFF.

The rearrangement joins TRBV9 to TRBJ2-1; 12 bases are a match to TRBD2. The CDR3 has 16 amino acids. J gave up 9 bases and V 4 bases, and 11 bases lay outside the gene matches. Germline loops: CDR1 SGDLS, CDR2 YYNGEE. The CDR3 DNA sequence: TGTGCCAGCAGCTCTCGACTAGCGGGGGACATTGGTGAGCAGTTCTTC. The encoded protein is CASSSRLAGDIGEQFF.

The CDR3 DNA is TGTGCCAGCAGGGGGCTCGTAGAGAGCTCTGGAAACACCATATATTTT. Translating gives CASRGLVESSGNTIYF. This rearrangement joins TRBV6-6 to TRBJ1-3; possibly TRBD1 for D (5 bases). The V gene lost 6 bases and the J gene lost 0 bases, with 15 bases spanning the gap. Germline CDR1 and CDR2: MNHNY and SVGAGI (reference sequence). The length of the CDR3 is 16 residues.

The chain employs TRBV6-5 and TRBJ1-2, with a weak D call TRBD1 (6 bases). The CDR3 runs 15 residues. Germline values: CDR1 MNHEY, CDR2 SVGAGI. With 2 bases removed from V and 7 bases from J, the gap between germline ends came to 17 bases. The CDR3 protein is CASSYPRTGAPGYTF. CDR3 in DNA: TGTGCCAGCAGTTACCCGAGAACGGGGGCGCCTGGCTACACCTTC.

The chain has TRBV27 and TRBJ1-1; the D gene is possibly TRBD1 (5 bases). The CDR3 is made up of 13 amino acids. Germline CDR1 MNHEY, CDR2 SMNVEV (reference sequence). The ends were cut back, 2 bases at V and 4 bases at J, with 8 bases in the middle. CDR3 residues: CASSLRGSTEAFF. CDR3 DNA: TGTGCCAGCAGTTTAAGGGGTAGCACTGAAGCTTTCTTT.

The chain joins TRBV27 to TRBJ1-2, with TRBD1 identical over 10 bases. The CDR3 is 13 amino acids. The V and J ends lost 5 bases and 7 bases, in that order; junction bases with no gene match: 4. Germline V gene sequence: CDR1 MNHEY, CDR2 SMNVEV (reference sequence). The CDR3 region has the DNA TGTGCCAGCAGTCGACAGGGGGCGGGTGGCTACACCTTC. The encoded protein is CASSRQGAGGYTF.

The genes are TRBV18 and TRBJ1-1, with D tentatively TRBD1 (6 bases). The ends were cut back, 4 bases at V and 6 bases at J, with 12 bases in the middle. This CDR3 has 13 residues. Per the germline V gene, CDR1 is KGHSH and CDR2 is LQKENI. This CDR3 reads CASSLQGGAEAFF. CDR3 bases: TGTGCCAGCTCACTTCAAGGGGGGGCTGAAGCTTTCTTT.

The chain employs TRBV12-3 or TRBV12-4 and TRBJ1-2; D gene uncertain. V lost 6 bases, J lost 6 bases, and 14 bases lay in between. The CDR3 covers 13 residues. This CDR3 reads CASSLRGGNGYTF. The CDR3 DNA is TGTGCCAGCAGCCTCCGAGGTGGGAATGGCTACACCTTC.

The rearrangement links TRBV10-1 to TRBJ2-1; 9 bases map to TRBD2. The germline V gene encodes CDR1 WNHNN and CDR2 SYGVQD (reference sequence). V lost 0 bases, J lost 3 bases, and 3 bases stayed unmatched. The CDR3 sequence is 16 residues long. The CDR3 here is CASSESILAGYNEQFF. The CDR3 DNA sequence: TGCGCCAGCAGTGAGTCTATACTAGCGGGCTACAATGAGCAGTTCTTC.

The chain couples TRBV12-3 or TRBV12-4 to TRBJ2-7; D unclear. Trimming removed 2 bases at V and 3 bases at J, with 8 bases between. The CDR3 contains 13 residues. The CDR3 sequence: CASSLLLGYEQYF. CDR3 sequence (DNA): TGTGCCAGCAGTTTACTCCTCGGCTACGAGCAGTACTTC.

The rearrangement uses TRBV19 and TRBJ1-6; the D gene is possibly TRBD1 (5 bases). V was shortened by 2 bases and J by 5 bases, with 10 bases between the two germline ends. The CDR3 is made up of 15 amino acids. Germline V gene data show CDR1 as LNHDA and CDR2 as SQIVND (reference sequence). The chain's CDR3 is CASSIRGTDNSPLHF. CDR3 sequence (DNA): TGTGCCAGTAGTATACGAGGGACCGATAATTCACCCCTCCACTTT.